One and the same sample provided the 25 T cell receptor beta chains below, sequenced in a study of identical twins. TCRdb processed the 5' RACE reads anew with MiXCR; each CDR3 protein has one entry. Of some 1,700,000 distinct CDR3 sequences listed, roughly a third were seen once; the top ten hold about 0.25%. Sequencing was performed on cord blood. These receptors all stem from a newborn girl in good health.

The V call is TRBV27, the J call TRBJ2-1, with TRBD2 matching 8 bases. The CDR3 totals 14 residues. After removal of 8 bases from V and 2 bases from J, the junction contained 5 bases not matched to a gene. Germline values: CDR1 MNHEY, CDR2 SMNVEV (reference sequence). The CDR3 sequence: CASRGLVPYNEQFF. The CDR3 nucleotides are TGTGCCAGCCGGGGACTAGTACCCTACAATGAGCAGTTCTTC.

As to this clonotype: A single base separates this from a much larger clone, so it may be a read error. The rearrangement links TRBV7-2 to TRBJ2-3; 8 bases fit TRBD1. CDR1 is SGHTA and CDR2 is FQGNSA in the germline V gene. V gave up 7 bases and J gave up 4 bases; unmatched junction bases: 7. The CDR3 loop spans 14 amino acids. Here the CDR3 DNA reads TGTGCCAGCAACTTCGGACAGGGAGCAGATACGCAGTATTTT. It codes for CASNFGQGADTQYF. Looking up the rest from reference TRBV7-2 and TRBJ2-3 gives the full variable domain: GAGVSQSPSNKVTEKGKDVELRCDPISGHTALYWYRQSLGQGLEFLIYFQGNSAPDKSGLPSDRFSAERTGGSVSTLTIQRTQQEDSAVYLCASNFGQGADTQYFGPGTRLTVL.

In its sample, this clonotype was seen many times. The chain carries TRBV13 and TRBJ2-3; TRBD1 might be the D (5 bases). Looked up from germline, CDR1 is PRHDT and CDR2 is FYEKMQ (reference sequence). V lost 1 base, J lost 2 bases, and 10 bases lay in between. The CDR3 runs to 15 residues. CDR3 nucleotide sequence: TGTGCCAGCAGCTTAGATGTGGGGCCCACAGATACGCAGTATTTT. The encoded protein is CASSLDVGPTDTQYF.

This clonotype was observed a few times. The genes are TRBV20-1 and TRBJ2-3; unclear D gene. V lost 4 bases and J lost 6, with 8 bases in between. CDR1 is DFQATT and CDR2 is SNEGSKA in the germline V gene (reference sequence). The CDR3 spans 11 residues. The DNA of the CDR3 is TGCAGTGCTACGTCTTCGGATACGCAGTATTTT. Amino acids: CSATSSDTQYF.

This clonotype was seen only a few times. The chain carries TRBV29-1 and TRBJ1-4; tentative D call: TRBD1 (6 bases). The CDR3 sequence is 14 residues long. CDR1 is SQVTM, CDR2 ANQGSEA, per germline. V gave up 7 bases and J gave up 0 bases, with 12 bases separating them. CDR3 in amino acids: CSATGPATNEKLFF. The CDR3 DNA follows: TGCAGCGCTACAGGGCCCGCAACTAATGAAAAACTGTTTTTT.

The chain joins TRBV6-1 to TRBJ2-7; 10 nucleotides align to TRBD2. This CDR3 spans 15 amino acids. V lost 6 bases and J lost 1; bases outside the gene matches: 6. Per the germline V gene, CDR1 is MNHNS and CDR2 is SASEGT. The CDR3 loop reads CASRASSGGSYEQYF. The CDR3, as DNA: TGTGCCAGCAGAGCTTCTAGCGGGGGTTCCTACGAGCAGTACTTC.

The chain uses TRBV4-2 and TRBJ2-1; the D is unclear. TRBJ2-7 explains the end of the DNA better; the J call may be wrong. Germline V gene lookup returns CDR1 LGHNA and CDR2 YNFKEQ. There are 13 residues in the CDR3. CDR3 nucleotide sequence: TGTGCCAGCAGTAGGGTAGGGTACAATGAGCAGTACTTC. Translating gives CASSRVGYNEQYF.

This clonotype was counted a few times. The genes are TRBV27 and TRBJ2-1; 15 positions agree with TRBD2. The end of the DNA is better explained by TRBJ2-7, so the J call may be wrong. The CDR3 spans 16 residues. CDR1 and CDR2 from the germline V gene are MNHEY and SMNVEV (reference sequence). The CDR3 spells CASSSGLAGGHNEQYF. The CDR3 coding sequence is TGTGCCAGCAGTTCGGGACTAGCGGGGGGACACAATGAGCAGTACTTC.

This chain links TRBV7-2 with TRBJ1-2; possible D gene TRBD1, 5 bases. The CDR3 has 15 amino acids. Trimming took 5 bases from V and 0 from J, leaving 13 bases between them. Germline V lookup: CDR1 SGHTA, CDR2 FQGNSA. The CDR3 DNA reads TGTGCCAGCAGCACGAGGTCGGGGGCTAACTATGGCTACACCTTC. Protein: CASSTRSGANYGYTF.

This clonotype was observed a handful of times. V is TRBV10-3 and J is TRBJ1-5, with no clear D. There are 13 residues in the CDR3. V lost 2 bases and J 4 bases, leaving 6 bases between the germline ends. CDR1 is ENHRY, CDR2 SYGVKD, per germline. The CDR3 nucleotides read TGTGCCATCAGTGAGCCACCTAATCAGCCCCAGCATTTT. It is translated as CAISEPPNQPQHF.

The chain carries TRBV12-3 or TRBV12-4 and TRBJ2-7, with TRBD2 as a possible D gene (6 bases). The CDR3 runs to 15 residues. Trimming stripped 6 bases from V and 4 bases from J, with 19 bases between. In DNA form, the CDR3 reads TGTGCCAGCAGCCCTTCTCTCGGGAGCCTTTACGAGCAGTACTTC. Translated, it gives CASSPSLGSLYEQYF.

The chain has TRBV7-2 and TRBJ1-1, with a weak D call TRBD1 (5 bases). Germline V CDR1 and CDR2: SGHTA, FQGNSA. The V gene lost 5 bases and the J gene lost 1 base, with 14 bases spanning the gap. The CDR3 consists of 15 residues. CDR3 protein: CASSLRRGWNTEAFF. In DNA, the CDR3 is TGTGCCAGCAGCCTACGGAGGGGATGGAACACTGAAGCTTTCTTT. The full variable domain, completed using reference TRBV7-2 and TRBJ1-1, is GAGVSQSPSNKVTEKGKDVELRCDPISGHTALYWYRQSLGQGLEFLIYFQGNSAPDKSGLPSDRFSAERTGGSVSTLTIQRTQQEDSAVYLCASSLRRGWNTEAFFGQGTRLTVV.

This clonotype has a count of ten or more. J is TRBJ2-3 and V is TRBV20-1; 10 bases line up with TRBD2. The CDR3 has 15 amino acids. With V trimmed by 2 bases and J by 5 bases, 7 bases remained unmatched. Looked up from germline, CDR1 is DFQATT and CDR2 is SNEGSKA (reference sequence). The CDR3 sequence is CSARPSGRREDTQYF. In nucleotides, the CDR3 is TGCAGTGCTAGACCTAGCGGGAGAAGGGAAGATACGCAGTATTTT.

A few counts support this clonotype. J is TRBJ1-4 and V is TRBV20-1; 9 bases align to TRBD1. Germline V gives CDR1 DFQATT, CDR2 SNEGSKA (reference sequence). The ends lost 3 bases at V and 7 bases at J; junction bases unmatched: 9. This CDR3 is built from 15 residues. The CDR3 loop is CSASWFGQGSEKLFF. CDR3 coding DNA: TGCAGTGCTAGTTGGTTTGGACAGGGGAGTGAAAAACTGTTTTTT.

As to this clonotype: This may be a read error, as it is one base from a much larger clone. This chain joins TRBV11-1 and TRBJ2-7; D possibly corresponds to TRBD2 (6 bases). CDR3 length equals 19 residues. Deletions cut 2 bases from V and 6 bases from J, with 29 bases between. Per the germline V gene, CDR1 is SGHAT and CDR2 is FQDESV (reference sequence). The CDR3 DNA follows: TGTGCCAGCAGCTTACGCGATGCGGGGATACGAGGTCTGAACCTCGAGCAGTACTTC. Its translation: CASSLRDAGIRGLNLEQYF.

This clonotype was detected a few times. This sequence joins TRBV9 and TRBJ1-6; D not resolved. Trimming pared 0 bases from V and 8 bases from J, leaving 12 bases between. Germline CDR1 SGDLS, CDR2 YYNGEE. The CDR3 length is 15 residues. CDR3 in DNA: TGTGCCAGCAGCGTAGGGGTCGGGAGTGATTCACCCCTCCACTTT. Protein product: CASSVGVGSDSPLHF.

DNA for the CDR3: TGCGCCAGCAACCGCTTAGGGCTAGCGGGAGCCTCTGGGACCGGGGAGCTGTTTTTT. Its protein is CASNRLGLAGASGTGELFF. The V and J genes are TRBV5-1 and TRBJ2-2; the match to TRBD2 covers 10 bases. This CDR3 has 19 residues. Germline values: CDR1 SGHRS, CDR2 YFSETQ. V shed 6 bases, J shed 5 bases, and the junction held 19 bases outside the gene matches.

The J gene is TRBJ1-6, the V gene TRBV5-4, with 8 bases that match TRBD1. The junction had 5 bases not matched to a gene; V was cut back by 0 bases and J by 9 bases. Germline V lookup: CDR1 SGHNT, CDR2 YYREEE (reference sequence). CDR3 length: 15 residues. The CDR3 DNA reads as TGTGCCAGCAGCTTGGAGGGACAGGAACTTTCACCCCTCCACTTT. It is translated as CASSLEGQELSPLHF. The variable domain in full, completed from reference TRBV5-4 and TRBJ1-6, reads ETGVTQSPTHLIKTRGQQVTLRCSSQSGHNTVSWYQQALGQGPQFIFQYYREEENGRGNFPPRFSGLQFPNYSSELNVNALELDDSALYLCASSLEGQELSPLHFGNGTRLTVT.

CDR3 amino acids: CASDFDDISVAKNIQYF. CDR3 bases: TGTGCTAGTGATTTTGATGACATCTCCGTAGCCAAAAACATTCAGTACTTC. The rearrangement joins TRBV12-5 to TRBJ2-4, with unresolved D. This CDR3 region has 17 residues. Germline V gene data show CDR1 as LGHNT and CDR2 as FRNRAP. V was shortened by 7 bases and J by 0 bases, with 19 bases between the two germline ends.

A note on this clonotype: One junction end does not reproduce the germline sequence, and a read error may be involved. Written as DNA, the CDR3 is TGTGCCGGCAGCTTGGGCAACGAGCAGTACTTC. Translated: CAGSLGNEQYF. This chain uses TRBV7-2 with TRBJ2-5; no definite D call. The J call may be mistaken, given a closer DNA end match to TRBJ2-7. Germline V gene sequence: CDR1 SGHTA, CDR2 FQGNSA. This CDR3 contains 11 residues.

This clonotype was picked up many times. The rearrangement links TRBV5-1 to TRBJ2-1; D is possibly TRBD1 (5 bases). Germline assignment: CDR1 SGHRS and CDR2 YFSETQ. V dropped 0 bases and J dropped 7 bases, with 14 bases sitting between them. The CDR3 sequence is 15 residues long. CDR3 DNA: TGCGCCAGCAGCTTGGCCCAGGGCCTAGAAAATGAGCAGTTCTTC. Its protein product is CASSLAQGLENEQFF.

The table lists this clonotype with a few counts. The chain combines TRBV12-3 or TRBV12-4 with TRBJ2-7; D perhaps matches TRBD1 (6 bases). This CDR3 is 14 amino acids long. Trimming shortened V by 5 bases and J by 2 bases, and 13 bases separated the two germline ends. This chain's CDR3 is CASSVTRDTYEQYF. DNA of the CDR3: TGTGCCAGCAGTGTAACCCGGGACACCTACGAGCAGTACTTC.

This chain joins TRBV5-1 and TRBJ2-3; possibly TRBD1 for D (5 bases). Germline V lookup: CDR1 SGHRS, CDR2 YFSETQ. The CDR3 is 12 residues long. V lost 0 bases, J lost 7 bases, and 6 bases lay in between. The CDR3 spells CASSLDRYTQYF. The CDR3 nucleotides read TGCGCCAGCAGCTTGGACAGGTATACGCAGTATTTT.

This rearrangement joins TRBV28 to TRBJ2-7; 8 bases agree with TRBD1. Trimming removed 5 bases from V and 3 bases from J; junction bases left unmatched: 9. The CDR3 extends over 15 amino acids. Germline CDR1 is MDHEN and CDR2 is SYDVKM. This CDR3 reads CASSGRDRHYYEQYF. CDR3 sequence (DNA): TGTGCCAGCAGTGGACGGGACAGGCACTACTACGAGCAGTACTTC.

In its sample, this clonotype was seen a few times. The CDR3 sequence: CASSLVFQGGRQETQYF. For the CDR3, the DNA is TGTGCCAGCAGCTTAGTATTTCAGGGGGGCCGACAAGAGACCCAGTACTTC. The rearrangement links TRBV7-2 to TRBJ2-5; D might be TRBD1 (7 bases). The CDR3 runs 17 residues. Per germline, CDR1 SGHTA and CDR2 FQGNSA. Trimming stripped 1 base from V and 2 bases from J, with 17 bases between.